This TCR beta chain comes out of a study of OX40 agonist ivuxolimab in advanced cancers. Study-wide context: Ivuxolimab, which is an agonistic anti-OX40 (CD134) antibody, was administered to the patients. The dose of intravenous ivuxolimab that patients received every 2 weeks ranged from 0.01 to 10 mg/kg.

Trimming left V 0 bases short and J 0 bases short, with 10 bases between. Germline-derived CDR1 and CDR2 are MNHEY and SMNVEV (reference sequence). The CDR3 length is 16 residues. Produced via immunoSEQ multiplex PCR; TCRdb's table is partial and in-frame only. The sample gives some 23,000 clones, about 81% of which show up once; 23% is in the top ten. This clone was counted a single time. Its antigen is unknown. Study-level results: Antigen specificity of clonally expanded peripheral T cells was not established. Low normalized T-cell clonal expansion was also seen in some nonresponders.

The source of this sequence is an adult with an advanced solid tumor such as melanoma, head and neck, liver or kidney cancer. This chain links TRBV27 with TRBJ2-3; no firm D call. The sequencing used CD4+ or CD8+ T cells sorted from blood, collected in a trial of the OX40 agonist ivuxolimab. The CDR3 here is CASSLSWLGSTDTQYF. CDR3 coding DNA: TGTGCCAGCAGTTTATCGTGGCTGGGGAGCACAGATACGCAGTATTTT.